A selection of T cell receptor beta chains follows, all from one sample in a study of blood T cells in healthy people across ages. MiXCR, applied by TCRdb to the 5' RACE reads, yields one record per CDR3 protein. The sample holds almost 1 million distinct CDR3 sequences, around 54% seen once. Material for sequencing was blood. The receptors come from a woman aged 55-69 years in good health. CDR3s include the opening cysteine and the closing phenylalanine or tryptophan. The order of the fields is D gene, clone size, J gene, V gene, CDR3 DNA, CDR3 protein. A D gene is named only where the DNA matches it firmly. Clone size appears in some rows only: once, few, many, or a class for an expanded clone.

>-|-|TRBJ2-5|TRBV29-1
TGCAGCGTTCGGGTCCGAGAGACCCAGTACTTC
CSVRVRETQYF
>TRBD1|-|TRBJ1-2|TRBV3-1
TGTGCCAGCAGCCATAGGCCCTCTGGGGACAGGGTTCGCTACACCTTC
CASSHRPSGDRVRYTF
>TRBD2|-|TRBJ2-3|TRBV28
TGTGCCAGCAACGGGGGGAGCACAGATACGCAGTATTTT
CASNGGSTDTQYF
>-|few|TRBJ1-1|TRBV4-1
TGCGCCAGCAGCCAAGTGACAGGAGGGTATAACACTGAAGCTTTCTTT
CASSQVTGGYNTEAFF
>TRBD1|few|TRBJ2-5|TRBV24-1
TGTGCCACCAGTGACATAGGGCAGGGGGCCGAAGAGACCCAGTACTTC
CATSDIGQGAEETQYF
>-|-|TRBJ2-1|TRBV20-1
TGCAGTGCTAGATTACTAGCTCGCTCCTACAATGAGCAGTTCTTC
CSARLLARSYNEQFF
>TRBD2|-|TRBJ2-3|TRBV12-3/TRBV12-4
TGTGCCAGCAATTTAGTACGACTAGCAATAGATACGCAGTATTTT
CASNLVRLAIDTQYF
>-|-|TRBJ1-3|TRBV4-2
TGTGCCAGCAGCCAAGAGTCTAGCTCTGGAAACACCATATATTTT
CASSQESSSGNTIYF
>-|few|TRBJ1-6|TRBV7-2
TGTGCCAGCAGCCCTTCGGTAGACCTAACTTCACCCCTCCACTTT
CASSPSVDLTSPLHF
>TRBD2|few|TRBJ2-1|TRBV28
TGTGCCAGCAGAAGGGAGCGGGACCCCTCCTACAATGAGCAGTTCTTC
CASRRERDPSYNEQFF
>TRBD1|-|TRBJ1-2|TRBV6-1
TGTGCCAGCAGAGGGTCGGGACAGGGGGCTTGGTATGGCTACACCTTC
CASRGSGQGAWYGYTF
>TRBD2|-|TRBJ2-1|TRBV18
TGTGCCAGCTCACCACCGTTGGGACTAGCGGGGTCCGGCAATGAGCAGTTCTTC
CASSPPLGLAGSGNEQFF
>-|few|TRBJ2-7|TRBV30
TGTGCCTGGGGCTCTTGCAAGCAGTACTTC
CAWGSCKQYF
>-|-|TRBJ2-7|TRBV11-2
TGTGCCAGCAGCTTACGTACGATCCAGGGGCTCTACAATGAGCAGTACTTC
CASSLRTIQGLYNEQYF
>-|few|TRBJ2-1|TRBV7-3
TGTGCCAGCAGCTACCTCAGAGGAAATGAGCAGTTCTTC
CASSYLRGNEQFF
>-|once|TRBJ2-5|TRBV29-1
TGCAGCGTCGGCGAAGCGGATGGGCAGTACTTC
CSVGEADGQYF
>TRBD1|-|TRBJ2-1|TRBV12-3/TRBV12-4
TGTGCCAGCAGTTTTGGACAGGGAGGCCGTGAGCAGTTCTTC
CASSFGQGGREQFF
>TRBD1|-|TRBJ2-7|TRBV9
TGTGCCAGCAGCACCGGGACAGGGGGCTTGAACGAGCAGTACTTC
CASSTGTGGLNEQYF
>-|-|TRBJ1-2|TRBV2
TGTGCCAGCAGTGAAACGGCCCACGTTGGCTACACCTTC
CASSETAHVGYTF
>TRBD2|-|TRBJ2-7|TRBV20-1
TGCAGTGCTAAACCGGGACTAGCGGGAGTGGGGGAGCAGTACTTC
CSAKPGLAGVGEQYF
>-|-|TRBJ2-5|TRBV27
TGTGCCAGCAGTTCCTCCCGACAGATTTCAGAGACCCAGTACTTC
CASSSSRQISETQYF
>-|many|TRBJ2-1|TRBV28
TGTGCCAGCAGTGCAGGGATACATGAGCAGTTCTTC
CASSAGIHEQFF
>TRBD2|-|TRBJ2-1|TRBV2
TGTGCCAGCAGTGAAAGCCATAAGGCTAGCGGGAGGGAAACGTCCTACAATGAGCAGTTCTTC
CASSESHKASGRETSYNEQFF
>-|-|TRBJ2-5|TRBV29-1
TGCAGCGTCGCGGTTCGGGAGACCCAGTACTTC
CSVAVRETQYF
>TRBD2|-|TRBJ2-3|TRBV15
TGTGCCACCGGCGCGGGCCTAGCGGGTACGCAGTATTTT
CATGAGLAGTQYF
>TRBD1|-|TRBJ1-5|TRBV20-1
TGCAGTGCTCCGGACAGGGTCCATAATAGCAATCAGCCCCAGCATTTT
CSAPDRVHNSNQPQHF
>TRBD2|-|TRBJ2-3|TRBV20-1
TGCAGTGCTAGAGATCTTCGCGGGAGCGTAGATACGCAGTATTTT
CSARDLRGSVDTQYF
>TRBD1|-|TRBJ2-7|TRBV27
TGTGCCAGCAGACAGGGACAGCACTACGAGCAGTACTTC
CASRQGQHYEQYF
>-|-|TRBJ2-1|TRBV15
TGTGCCACCAGCAGAGAATTGGCTGGTTACAATGAGCAGTTCTTC
CATSRELAGYNEQFF
>TRBD2|few|TRBJ2-3|TRBV9
TGTGCCAGCAGCGTAGTGGCGCTAGCGGGGGATACGCAGTATTTT
CASSVVALAGDTQYF
>TRBD2|few|TRBJ2-4|TRBV3-1
TGTGCCAGCAGCTCGCCAAGCGGGAGGGCCTGGTACTTC
CASSSPSGRAWYF
>TRBD2|-|TRBJ2-2|TRBV10-1
TGCGCCAGCAGTGGGGGACTAGCGGGAGTGTCCACCGGGGAGCTGTTTTTT
CASSGGLAGVSTGELFF
>-|-|TRBJ1-5|TRBV6-1
TGTGCCAGCAGTGTAACAGGCGGCAATCAGCCCCAGCATTTT
CASSVTGGNQPQHF
>-|-|TRBJ2-1|TRBV12-3/TRBV12-4
TGTGCCAGCAGTTTAGAGGAGGCGGGGTCCAATGAGCAGTTCTTC
CASSLEEAGSNEQFF
>TRBD2|-|TRBJ2-3|TRBV6-2/TRBV6-3
TGTGCCAGCAGTTACTCGGCCGGACTAGCGGGACCACGTGGTACGCAGTATTTT
CASSYSAGLAGPRGTQYF
>-|few|TRBJ2-5|TRBV7-9
TGTGCCAGCAGCTCACCAGGCCTGCCAGAGACCCAGTACTTC
CASSSPGLPETQYF
>TRBD1|-|TRBJ2-3|TRBV24-1
TGTGCCACCAGTGAGCGGGACAGGGGCACAGATACGCAGTATTTT
CATSERDRGTDTQYF
>-|-|TRBJ1-1|TRBV2
TGTGCCAGCAGAGTTGAAGAGGGCATGAACACTGAAGCTTTCTTT
CASRVEEGMNTEAFF
>TRBD2|-|TRBJ2-7|TRBV3-1
TGTGCCAGCAGCCAAGGCGGACCGGGACTAGCGGGAGGTTCCTCCTACGAGCAGTACTTC
CASSQGGPGLAGGSSYEQYF
>TRBD2|-|TRBJ2-3|TRBV11-2
TGTGCCAGCAGCTTAGGAGCTAGCGGGAGTTCAGATACGCAGTATTTT
CASSLGASGSSDTQYF
>-|few|TRBJ2-3|TRBV7-2
TGTGCCAGCAGGTCGGGCGGGAGCACAGATACGCAGTATTTT
CASRSGGSTDTQYF
>TRBD2|-|TRBJ2-3|TRBV15
TGTGCCACCAGCAAAGCGGGAGCCGGAGTAGATACGCAGTATTTT
CATSKAGAGVDTQYF